This T cell receptor beta chain appears in the sequencing data of a study of blood T cell repertoires in COVID-19. Whole-study context: Sites in the United States, Italy and Spain provided acute and convalescent COVID-19 samples.

The V end was cut by 5 bases, the J end by 2 bases, with 6 bases between. The CDR3 is 12 residues long. CDR1 is ENHRY and CDR2 is SYGVKD in the germline V gene. Measured with immunoSEQ multiplex PCR; TCRdb has only the in-frame clones, and not every one. The repertoire holds nearly 200,000 clones, with approximately 80% as singletons. This TCR was sampled from a human donor with acute or convalescent COVID-19. The donor label of this sample is uncertain. Sequences were obtained from peripheral blood. The genes are TRBV10-3 and TRBJ1-1; no definite D call. The CDR3 coding sequence is TGTGCCATCAGTTCTTTCAACACTGAAGCTTTCTTT. It yields the protein CAISSFNTEAFF.